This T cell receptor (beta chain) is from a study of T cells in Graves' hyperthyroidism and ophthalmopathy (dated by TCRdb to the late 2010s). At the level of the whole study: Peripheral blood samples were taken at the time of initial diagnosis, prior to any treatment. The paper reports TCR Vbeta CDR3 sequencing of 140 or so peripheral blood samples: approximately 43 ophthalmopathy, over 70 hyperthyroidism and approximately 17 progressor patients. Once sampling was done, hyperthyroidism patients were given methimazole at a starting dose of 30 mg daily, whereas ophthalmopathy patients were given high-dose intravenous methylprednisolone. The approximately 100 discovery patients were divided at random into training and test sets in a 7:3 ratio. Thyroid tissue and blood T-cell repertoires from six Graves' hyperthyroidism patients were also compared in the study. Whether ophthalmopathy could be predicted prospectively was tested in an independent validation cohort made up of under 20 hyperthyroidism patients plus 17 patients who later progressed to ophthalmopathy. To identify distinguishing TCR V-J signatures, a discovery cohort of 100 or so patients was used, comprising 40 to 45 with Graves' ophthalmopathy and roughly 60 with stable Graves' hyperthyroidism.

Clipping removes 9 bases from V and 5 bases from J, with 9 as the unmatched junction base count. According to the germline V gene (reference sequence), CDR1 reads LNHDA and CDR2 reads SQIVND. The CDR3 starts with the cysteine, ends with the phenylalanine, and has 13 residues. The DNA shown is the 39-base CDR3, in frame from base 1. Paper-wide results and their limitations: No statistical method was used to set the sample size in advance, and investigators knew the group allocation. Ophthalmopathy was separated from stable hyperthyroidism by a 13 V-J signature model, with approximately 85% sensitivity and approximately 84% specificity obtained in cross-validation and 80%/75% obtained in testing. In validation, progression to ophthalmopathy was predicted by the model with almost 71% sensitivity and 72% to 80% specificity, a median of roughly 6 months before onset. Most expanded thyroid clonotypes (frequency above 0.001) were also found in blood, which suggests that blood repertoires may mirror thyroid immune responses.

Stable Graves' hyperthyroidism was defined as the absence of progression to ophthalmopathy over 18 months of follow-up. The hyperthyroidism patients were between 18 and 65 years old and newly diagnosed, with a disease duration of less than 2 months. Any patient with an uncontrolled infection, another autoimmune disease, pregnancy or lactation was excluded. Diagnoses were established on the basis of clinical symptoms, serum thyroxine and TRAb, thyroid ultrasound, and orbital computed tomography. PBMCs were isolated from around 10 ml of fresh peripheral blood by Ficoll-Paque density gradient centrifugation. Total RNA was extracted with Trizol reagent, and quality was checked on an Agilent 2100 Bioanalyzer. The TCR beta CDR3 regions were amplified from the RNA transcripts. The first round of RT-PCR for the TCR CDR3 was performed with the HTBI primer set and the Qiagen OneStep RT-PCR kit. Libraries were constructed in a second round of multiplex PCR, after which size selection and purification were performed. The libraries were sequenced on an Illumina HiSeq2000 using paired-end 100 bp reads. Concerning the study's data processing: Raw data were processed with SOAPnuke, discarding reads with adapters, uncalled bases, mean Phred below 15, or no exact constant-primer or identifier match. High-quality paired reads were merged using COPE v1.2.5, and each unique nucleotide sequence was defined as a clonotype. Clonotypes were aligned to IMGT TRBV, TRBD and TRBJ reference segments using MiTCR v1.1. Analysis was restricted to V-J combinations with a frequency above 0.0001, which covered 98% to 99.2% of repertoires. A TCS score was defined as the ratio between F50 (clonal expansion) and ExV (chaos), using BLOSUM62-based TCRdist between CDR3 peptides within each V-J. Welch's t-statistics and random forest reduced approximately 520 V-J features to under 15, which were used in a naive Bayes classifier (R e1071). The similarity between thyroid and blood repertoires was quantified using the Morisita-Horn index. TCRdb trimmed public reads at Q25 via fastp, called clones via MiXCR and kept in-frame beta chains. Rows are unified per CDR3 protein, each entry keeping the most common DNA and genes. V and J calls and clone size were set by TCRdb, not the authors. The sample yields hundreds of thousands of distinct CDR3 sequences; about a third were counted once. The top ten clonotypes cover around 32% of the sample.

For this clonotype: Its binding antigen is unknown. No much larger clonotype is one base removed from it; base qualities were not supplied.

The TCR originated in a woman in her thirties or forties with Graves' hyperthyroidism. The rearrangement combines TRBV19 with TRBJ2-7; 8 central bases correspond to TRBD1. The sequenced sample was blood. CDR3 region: CASSRTGPDEQYF. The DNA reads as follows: TGTGCCAGCAGCCGGACAGGGCCGGACGAGCAGTACTTC.